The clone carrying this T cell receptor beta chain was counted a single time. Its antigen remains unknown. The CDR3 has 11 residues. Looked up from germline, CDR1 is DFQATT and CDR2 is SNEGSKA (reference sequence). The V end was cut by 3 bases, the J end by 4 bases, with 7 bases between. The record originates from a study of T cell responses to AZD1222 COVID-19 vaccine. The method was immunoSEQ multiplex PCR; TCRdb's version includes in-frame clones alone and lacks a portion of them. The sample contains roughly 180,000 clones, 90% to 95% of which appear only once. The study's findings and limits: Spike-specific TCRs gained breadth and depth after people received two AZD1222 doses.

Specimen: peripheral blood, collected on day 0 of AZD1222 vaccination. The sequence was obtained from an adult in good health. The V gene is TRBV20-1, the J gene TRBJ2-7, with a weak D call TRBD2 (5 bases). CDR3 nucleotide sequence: TGCAGTGCTAGTGGGAGTTACGAGCAGTACTTC. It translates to CSASGSYEQYF.